Listed below are T cell receptor beta chains from one sample, sequenced in a study of cytomegalovirus exposure and HLA in healthy donors. Libraries were prepared by immunoSEQ multiplex PCR; TCRdb keeps only in-frame clonotypes and omits some of them. Of around 35,000 clones listed, roughly 76% are singletons. Sequencing was performed on PBMCs. The receptors were gathered from a woman aged 40 to 50 in good health and CMV-seronegative. CDR3s include the opening cysteine and the closing phenylalanine or tryptophan. The order of the fields is J gene, V gene, clone size, D gene, CDR3 DNA, CDR3 protein. A D gene is named only where the DNA matches it firmly. Clone sizes are given selectively: once, few, many, or a class where the clone is expanded.

J: TRBJ1-1
V: TRBV7-2
size: NA
D: NA
DNA: TGTGCCAGCAGCTTAATCTTTGACACTGAAGCTTTCTTT
CDR3: CASSLIFDTEAFF

J: TRBJ1-1
V: TRBV4-2
size: NA
D: TRBD1
DNA: TGTGCCAGCAGCCGGGAGACAGGGGGGAACACTGAAGCTTTCTTT
CDR3: CASSRETGGNTEAFF

J: TRBJ2-2
V: TRBV5-8
size: NA
D: TRBD1
DNA: TGTGCCAGCAGCCGTAACAGGGGGCAGGTCACCGGGGAGCTGTTTTTT
CDR3: CASSRNRGQVTGELFF

J: TRBJ1-2
V: TRBV5-4
size: few
D: TRBD1
DNA: TGTGCCAGCAGCTTGGGGGACAGGGGCTATGGCTACACCTTC
CDR3: CASSLGDRGYGYTF

J: TRBJ1-1
V: TRBV7-9
size: NA
D: NA
DNA: TGTGCCAGCAGCTTAGACAGGGTGTCGTACACTGAAGCTTTCTTT
CDR3: CASSLDRVSYTEAFF

J: TRBJ1-1
V: TRBV25-1
size: NA
D: TRBD1
DNA: TGTGCCAGCAGTGATAGTGGGGACAGGGAAGCTTTCTTT
CDR3: CASSDSGDREAFF

J: TRBJ2-7
V: TRBV19
size: NA
D: NA
DNA: TGTGCCAGTAGTATCGGAGGCAGCTCCTACGAGCAGTACTTC
CDR3: CASSIGGSSYEQYF

J: TRBJ2-5
V: TRBV29-1
size: NA
D: NA
DNA: NA
CDR3: CSVVGQGAFLPYF

J: TRBJ2-5
V: TRBV11-1
size: once
D: NA
DNA: TGTGCCAGCAGCTTATCGGGGACCCAGTACTTC
CDR3: CASSLSGTQYF

J: TRBJ1-4
V: TRBV28
size: NA
D: TRBD1
DNA: TGTGCCAGCAGTTTCTCCGGGACAGGGAGCGAAAAACTGTTTTTT
CDR3: CASSFSGTGSEKLFF

J: TRBJ1-2
V: TRBV7-9
size: once
D: TRBD1
DNA: TGTGCCAGCAGCCCGAGGGACAGGCCGGACTATGGCTACACCTTC
CDR3: CASSPRDRPDYGYTF

J: TRBJ1-5
V: TRBV6-6
size: NA
D: NA
DNA: TGTGCCAGCAGTTACGTGGGGTGGGGGGGCAATCAGCCCCAGCATTTT
CDR3: CASSYVGWGGNQPQHF

J: TRBJ2-7
V: TRBV7-2
size: NA
D: NA
DNA: TGTGCCAGCAGCTTAGGTGGCCTCGGGTACGAGCAGTACTTC
CDR3: CASSLGGLGYEQYF

J: TRBJ1-2
V: TRBV27
size: NA
D: NA
DNA: TGTGCCAGCAGCCCGTACAGGGTAAGTGGCTACACCTTC
CDR3: CASSPYRVSGYTF

J: TRBJ2-5
V: TRBV7-3
size: NA
D: TRBD2
DNA: TGTGCCAGCAGCTTAAGTGCGGGGGGGTGGGAGACCCAGTACTTC
CDR3: CASSLSAGGWETQYF

J: TRBJ2-2
V: TRBV5-1
size: NA
D: TRBD2
DNA: TGCGCCAGCAGCAGTCCGGGGGGAACCGGGGAGCTGTTTTTT
CDR3: CASSSPGGTGELFF

J: TRBJ2-5
V: TRBV7-9
size: few
D: NA
DNA: TGTGCCAGCAGCTTACGGGGGCAAGAGACCCAGTACTTC
CDR3: CASSLRGQETQYF

J: TRBJ2-1
V: TRBV7-3
size: NA
D: TRBD2
DNA: TGTGCCAGCAGCTTAGGACTAGCGGGGGGGCCTGAGCAGTTCTTC
CDR3: CASSLGLAGGPEQFF

J: TRBJ1-2
V: TRBV18
size: NA
D: NA
DNA: TGTGCCAGCTCACCAAGTGACAGCTATGGCTACACCTTC
CDR3: CASSPSDSYGYTF

J: TRBJ2-7
V: TRBV2
size: once
D: NA
DNA: TGTGCCAGCAGTGCTGACAGGACCGCCTACGAGCAGTACTTC
CDR3: CASSADRTAYEQYF

J: TRBJ2-3
V: TRBV6-4
size: NA
D: TRBD2
DNA: TGTGCCAGCAGTGAGCGGGGGGGCACAGATACGCAGTATTTT
CDR3: CASSERGGTDTQYF

J: TRBJ2-3
V: TRBV15
size: NA
D: TRBD2
DNA: TGTGCCACCAGCAGGAAGGCGGGGGGCGGCACAGATACGCAGTATTTT
CDR3: CATSRKAGGGTDTQYF

J: TRBJ2-3
V: TRBV29-1
size: NA
D: TRBD2
DNA: TGCAGCGTCTCCGCCGGGACTAGCGGGGGAGATACGCAGTATTTT
CDR3: CSVSAGTSGGDTQYF

J: TRBJ1-1
V: TRBV4-2
size: NA
D: TRBD1
DNA: TGTGCCAGCAGCCAAGATGGGACAGGTGGGGCTTTCTTT
CDR3: CASSQDGTGGAFF